The 13 T cell receptor beta chains given below trace back to one sample, sequenced in a study of patients and donors after allogeneic stem cell transplantation. TCRdb reanalysed the RT-PCR reads using MiXCR and keeps one entry per CDR3 protein. This table holds 150,000 to 200,000 distinct CDR3 sequences, about 40% found once. Input material: blood, either unsorted or a sorted T cell fraction (not recorded which). The source is a human donor who was either an allogeneic HSCT recipient or a stem cell or donor lymphocyte infusion donor (not recorded which). It is not recorded whose cells these are; they may come from a transplant donor.

This sequence joins TRBV4-3 and TRBJ2-3; D is undetermined. The CDR3 is made up of 16 amino acids. Germline CDR1 reads LGHNA; CDR2 reads YSLEER. V lost 2 bases and J lost 0, with 12 bases in between. The CDR3 DNA sequence: TGCGCCAGCAGCCAATCAGAGGCGACTAGCACAGATACGCAGTATTTT. Amino acids: CASSQSEATSTDTQYF.

The V gene is TRBV29-1, the J gene TRBJ1-2; D is perhaps TRBD1 (5 bases). The germline V gene has CDR1 SQVTM and CDR2 ANQGSEA. V lost 5 bases and J lost 3, with 16 bases in between. This CDR3 comprises 14 residues. This CDR3 reads CSVPAGLGDYGYTF. The CDR3 DNA follows: TGCAGCGTTCCGGCAGGTCTGGGGGACTATGGCTACACCTTC.

This clonotype was recorded a few times. CDR3 protein: CASSLEGQDNSPLHF. CDR3 DNA sequence: TGTGCCAGCAGTTTAGAGGGGCAGGATAATTCACCCCTCCACTTT. The V gene is TRBV12-3 or TRBV12-4, the J gene TRBJ1-6; the D gene is possibly TRBD1 (5 bases). The CDR3 sequence is 15 residues long. Trimming cost V 1 base and J 5 bases, with 9 bases left between them.

CDR3 sequence: CASSSGQAYNSPLHF. The CDR3 nucleotides read TGTGCCAGCAGTTCGGGACAGGCATATAATTCACCCCTCCACTTT. This sequence joins TRBV12-3 or TRBV12-4 and TRBJ1-6, with 8 nucleotides matching TRBD1. J lost 4 bases, V lost 4 bases, and 3 bases had no gene match. The CDR3 sequence is 15 residues long.

CDR3 amino acids: CASSLTGTVNTEAFF. CDR3 nucleotide sequence: TGTGCCAGCAGTTTAACGGGAACGGTGAACACTGAAGCTTTCTTT. The chain combines TRBV27 with TRBJ1-1; D is ambiguous. Germline V CDR1 and CDR2: MNHEY, SMNVEV (reference sequence). This CDR3 is built from 15 residues. Trimming took off 2 bases at V and 0 bases at J, with 10 bases between the two ends.

This clonotype was seen a handful of times. The chain couples TRBV29-1 to TRBJ1-3; 7 bases match TRBD1. The CDR3 has 12 residues. In germline, CDR1 is SQVTM, CDR2 ANQGSEA. After removal of 6 bases from V and 4 bases from J, the junction contained 3 bases not matched to a gene. The CDR3 here is CSVGGGGNTIYF. In nucleotides, the CDR3 is TGCAGCGTAGGGGGCGGCGGAAACACCATATATTTT.

The chain uses TRBV9 and TRBJ2-1, with a weak D call TRBD2 (7 bases). CDR3 length: 18 amino acids. Trimming left V 4 bases short and J 2 bases short, with 22 bases between. Germline lookup yields CDR1 SGDLS and CDR2 YYNGEE. CDR3 DNA sequence: TGTGCCAGCAGCCGAAGGGGGGGGCAGACCTCGACCTACAATGAGCAGTTCTTC. Its translation is CASSRRGGQTSTYNEQFF.

V gene TRBV7-2 combines with J gene TRBJ2-7; the D gene is possibly TRBD2 (5 bases). The V and J ends lost 4 bases and 6 bases respectively, with 13 bases between them. The CDR3 consists of 13 residues. Looked up from germline, CDR1 is SGHTA and CDR2 is FQGNSA. The DNA of the CDR3 is TGTGCCAGCAGCTCGGGGATTTGGGGCGAGCAGTACTTC. As protein: CASSSGIWGEQYF.

The rearrangement joins TRBV27 to TRBJ1-2; D is undetermined. Trimming removed 3 bases at V and 4 bases at J, with 15 bases between. CDR1 and CDR2 (germline): MNHEY, SMNVEV (reference sequence). The CDR3 runs to 15 residues. The CDR3 sequence: CASSLTAGGLYGYTF. The CDR3 nucleotides are TGTGCCAGCAGTTTGACGGCAGGAGGGCTCTATGGCTACACCTTC.

Points on this clonotype: At one of its ends the junction is not consistent with the germline gene, which may arise from a read error. The J gene is TRBJ2-1, the V gene TRBV29-1; D possibly uses TRBD1 or TRBD2 (5 bases each). The CDR3 sequence is 14 residues long. Germline V gene data show CDR1 as SQVTM and CDR2 as ANQGSEA. This chain's CDR3 is CSVEARDQYNEQFF. As DNA, the CDR3 is TGCAGCGTGGAAGCCCGGGACCAGTACAATGAGCAGTTCTTC.

This clonotype was counted a few times. The V call is TRBV4-3, the J call TRBJ1-1; perhaps TRBD1 as D (5 bases). There are 14 residues in the CDR3. Germline CDR1 reads LGHNA; CDR2 reads YSLEER. V shed 1 base and J shed 2 bases, with 8 bases lying between them. The CDR3 region has the DNA TGCGCCAGCAGCCAAGGGCAGGGAAACACTGAAGCTTTCTTT. This translates into CASSQGQGNTEAFF.

This chain joins TRBV12-3 or TRBV12-4 and TRBJ1-1; TRBD1 matches 7 bases. V lost 2 bases and J lost 0; bases outside the gene matches: 3. The CDR3 contains 15 residues. The CDR3 sequence is CASSLQGEMNTEAFF. The CDR3 nucleotides are TGTGCCAGCAGTTTACAGGGGGAGATGAACACTGAAGCTTTCTTT.

This sequence joins TRBV5-1 and TRBJ2-5; D unclear. The CDR3 totals 14 residues. Germline CDR1 SGHRS, CDR2 YFSETQ. The V gene lost 2 bases and the J gene lost 7 bases, with 15 bases spanning the gap. In nucleotides, the CDR3 is TGCGCCAGCAGCTTAGTAGCCCTCGAAGGGACCCAGTACTTC. Amino acids: CASSLVALEGTQYF. Combining the CDR3 with reference TRBV5-1 and TRBJ2-5 gives the whole variable domain KAGVTQTPRYLIKTRGQQVTLSCSPISGHRSVSWYQQTPGQGLQFLFEYFSETQRNKGNFPGRFSGRQFSNSRSEMNVSTLELGDSALYLCASSLVALEGTQYFGPGTRLLVL.